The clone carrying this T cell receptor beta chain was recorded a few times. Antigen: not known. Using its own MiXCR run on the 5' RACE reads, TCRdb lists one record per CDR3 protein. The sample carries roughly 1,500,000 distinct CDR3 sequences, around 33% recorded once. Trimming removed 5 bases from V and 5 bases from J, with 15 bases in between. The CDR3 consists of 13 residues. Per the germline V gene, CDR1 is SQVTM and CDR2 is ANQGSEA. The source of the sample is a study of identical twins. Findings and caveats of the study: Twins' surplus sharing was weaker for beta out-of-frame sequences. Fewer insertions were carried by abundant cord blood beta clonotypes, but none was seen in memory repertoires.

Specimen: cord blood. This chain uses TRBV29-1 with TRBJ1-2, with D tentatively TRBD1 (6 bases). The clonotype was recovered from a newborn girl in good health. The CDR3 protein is CSVRTGTLYGYTF. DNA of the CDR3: TGCAGCGTTCGCACAGGGACTCTGTATGGCTACACCTTC.